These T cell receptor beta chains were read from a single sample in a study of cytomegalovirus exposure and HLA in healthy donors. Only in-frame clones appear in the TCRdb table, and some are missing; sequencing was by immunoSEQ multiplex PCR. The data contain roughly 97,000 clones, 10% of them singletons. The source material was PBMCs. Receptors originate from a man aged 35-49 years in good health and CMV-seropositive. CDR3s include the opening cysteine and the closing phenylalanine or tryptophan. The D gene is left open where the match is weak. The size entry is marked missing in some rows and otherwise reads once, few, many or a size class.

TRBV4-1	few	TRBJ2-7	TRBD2	CASSQESGTSGSNEQYF	TGCGCCAGCAGCCAAGAGAGCGGGACTAGCGGGAGTAACGAGCAGTACTTC
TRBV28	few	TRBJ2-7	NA	CASSSYSYEQYF	TGTGCCAGCAGTTCCTACTCCTACGAGCAGTACTTC
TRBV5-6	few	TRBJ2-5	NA	CASSLGSKETQYF	TGTGCCAGCAGCTTGGGGAGCAAAGAGACCCAGTACTTC
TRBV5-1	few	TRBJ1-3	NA	CASSSGSSGNTIYF	TGCGCCAGCAGCTCAGGATCCTCTGGAAACACCATATATTTT
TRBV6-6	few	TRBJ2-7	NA	CASGRGTYEQYF	TGTGCCTCGGGTCGTGGTACCTACGAGCAGTACTTC
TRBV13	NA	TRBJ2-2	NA	CASSLVRNTGELFF	TGTGCCAGCAGCTTAGTGCGGAACACCGGGGAGCTGTTTTTT
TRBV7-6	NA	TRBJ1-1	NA	CASSLVTGEAFF	TGTGCCAGCAGCTTAGTTACAGGCGAAGCTTTCTTT
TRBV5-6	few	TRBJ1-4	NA	CASSRDIQGEKLFF	TGTGCCAGCAGTCGGGACATTCAAGGGGAAAAACTGTTTTTT
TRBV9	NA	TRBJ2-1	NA	CASRTGSSSYNEQFF	TGTGCCAGCAGAACAGGGTCGAGCTCCTACAATGAGCAGTTCTTC
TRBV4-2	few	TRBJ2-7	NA	CASSQDPSDNYEQYF	TGTGCCAGCAGCCAAGACCCTAGCGACAACTACGAGCAGTACTTC
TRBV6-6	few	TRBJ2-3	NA	CASSSPGSTDTQYF	TGTGCCAGCAGCTCCCCAGGGAGCACAGATACGCAGTATTTT
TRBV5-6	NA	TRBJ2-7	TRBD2	CASSLGGSGLYEQYF	TGTGCCAGCAGCTTGGGTGGTAGCGGGTTATACGAGCAGTACTTC
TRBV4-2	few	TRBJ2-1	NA	CASSPQNNEQFF	TGTGCCAGCAGCCCCCAGAACAATGAGCAGTTCTTC
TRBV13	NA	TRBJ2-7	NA	CASSLHGVPYEQYF	TGTGCCAGCAGCTTACACGGTGTGCCCTACGAGCAGTACTTC
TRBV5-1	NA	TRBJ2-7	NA	CASSEQGSPYEQYF	TGCGCCAGCAGCGAACAGGGTAGCCCCTACGAGCAGTACTTC
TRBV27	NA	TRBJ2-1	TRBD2	CASSLGTSGRSSYNEQFF	TGTGCCAGCAGTTTGGGGACTAGCGGGAGGAGCTCCTACAATGAGCAGTTCTTC
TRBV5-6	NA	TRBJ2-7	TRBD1	CASSFRDRVINEQYF	TGTGCCAGCAGCTTCCGGGACAGGGTTATCAACGAGCAGTACTTC
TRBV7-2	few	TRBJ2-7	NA	CASSSRLLRNEQYF	TGTGCCAGCAGCTCACGACTCCTTCGGAACGAGCAGTACTTC
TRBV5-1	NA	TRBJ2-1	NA	CASSSRTTEQFF	TGCGCCAGCAGTTCGAGGACAACTGAGCAGTTCTTC
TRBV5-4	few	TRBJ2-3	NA	CASSLDRDKTDTQYF	TGTGCCAGCAGCTTGGATAGGGACAAAACAGATACGCAGTATTTT
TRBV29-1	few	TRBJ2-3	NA	CSGGGRSTDTQYF	TGCAGCGGGGGGGGCCGGAGCACAGATACGCAGTATTTT
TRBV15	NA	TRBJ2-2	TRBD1	CATSTRSYPGQGKTGELFF	TGTGCCACCAGCACGCGGTCTTACCCGGGACAGGGGAAAACCGGGGAGCTGTTTTTT
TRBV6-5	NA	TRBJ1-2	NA	CASSKTGSHQGYTF	TGTGCCAGCAGTAAGACAGGTTCCCATCAAGGCTACACCTTC
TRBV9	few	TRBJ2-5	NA	CASSVFDNQETQYF	TGTGCCAGCAGCGTATTCGACAACCAAGAGACCCAGTACTTC
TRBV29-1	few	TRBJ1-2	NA	CSSSGGGQDGYTF	TGCAGCTCCTCGGGGGGGGGCCAGGATGGCTACACCTTC
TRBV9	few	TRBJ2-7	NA	CASSVVPARAYEQYF	TGTGCCAGCAGCGTAGTCCCAGCGCGCGCCTACGAGCAGTACTTC
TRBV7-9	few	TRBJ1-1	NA	CASSLETGWNTEAFF	TGTGCCAGCAGCTTAGAAACAGGCTGGAACACTGAAGCTTTCTTT
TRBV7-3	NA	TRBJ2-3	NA	CASSLGRDTQYF	TGTGCCAGCAGCTTAGGGAGAGATACGCAGTATTTT
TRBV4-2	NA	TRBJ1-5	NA	CASSQDLLGQPQHF	TGTGCCAGCAGCCAAGATCTTTTGGGCCAGCCCCAGCATTTT
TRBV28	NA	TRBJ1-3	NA	CASSQTGKGNTIYF	TGTGCCAGCAGCCAGACAGGCAAAGGAAACACCATATATTTT
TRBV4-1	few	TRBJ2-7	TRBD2	CASSQRLAEGSYEQYF	TGCGCCAGCAGCCAGAGACTAGCGGAAGGTTCCTACGAGCAGTACTTC
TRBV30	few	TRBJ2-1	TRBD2	CAWSTTRGGGNEQFF	TGTGCCTGGAGCACTACCCGGGGGGGTGGCAATGAGCAGTTCTTC
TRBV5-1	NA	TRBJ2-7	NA	CASSSGYEQYF	TGCGCCAGCAGCTCAGGGTACGAGCAGTACTTC
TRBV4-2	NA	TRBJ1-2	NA	CASSQERTAPTYGYTF	TGTGCCAGCAGCCAAGAAAGGACAGCGCCTACTTATGGCTACACCTTC
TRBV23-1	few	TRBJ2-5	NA	CASSSKTQYF	TGCGCCAGCAGTTCCAAGACCCAGTACTTC
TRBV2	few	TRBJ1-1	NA	CASSEGGERAAAFF	TGTGCCAGCAGTGAAGGCGGAGAGAGGGCTGCAGCTTTCTTT
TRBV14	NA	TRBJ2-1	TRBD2	CASSLGLAGGTEQFF	TGTGCCAGCAGCTTGGGACTAGCGGGAGGGACTGAGCAGTTCTTC
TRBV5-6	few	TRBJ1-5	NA	CASTYSNQPQHF	TGTGCCAGCACCTATAGCAATCAGCCCCAGCATTTT
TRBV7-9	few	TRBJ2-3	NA	CASERSPTVVVSDTQYF	TGTGCCAGCGAGCGAAGCCCCACGGTGGTAGTTTCGGATACGCAGTATTTT
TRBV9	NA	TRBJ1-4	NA	CASSVQASTNEKLFF	TGTGCCAGCAGTGTACAGGCCTCAACTAATGAAAAACTGTTTTTT
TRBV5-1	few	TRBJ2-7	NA	CASSLDGVYEQYF	TGCGCCAGCAGCTTGGACGGGGTCTACGAGCAGTACTTC
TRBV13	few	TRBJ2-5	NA	CASSEGQETQYF	TGTGCCAGCAGCGAGGGTCAAGAGACCCAGTACTTC
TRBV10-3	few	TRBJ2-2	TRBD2	CAIRSGTTNTGELFF	TGTGCCATCAGGTCCGGGACTACCAACACCGGGGAGCTGTTTTTT
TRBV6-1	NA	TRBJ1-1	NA	CASSEFLAEAFF	TGTGCCAGCAGTGAATTTCTTGCTGAAGCTTTCTTT
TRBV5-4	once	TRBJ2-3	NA	CASSLGASRTDTQYF	TGTGCCAGCAGCTTGGGGGCGAGCCGCACAGATACGCAGTATTTT
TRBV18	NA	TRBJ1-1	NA	CASSPKLARSTEAFF	TGTGCCAGCTCTCCGAAACTCGCACGTAGCACTGAAGCTTTCTTT
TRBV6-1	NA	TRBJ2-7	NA	CASSGGRYEQYF	TGTGCCAGCAGTGGGGGCCGCTACGAGCAGTACTTC
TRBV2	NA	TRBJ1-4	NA	CASSRKGRNEKLFF	TGTGCCAGCAGTCGGAAAGGGAGAAATGAAAAACTGTTTTTT
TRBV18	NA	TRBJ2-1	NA	CASSPERVTNEQFF	TGTGCCAGCTCACCCGAGCGGGTGACTAATGAGCAGTTCTTC
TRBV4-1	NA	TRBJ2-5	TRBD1	CASSPTPQGETQYF	TGCGCCAGCAGCCCTACCCCACAGGGGGAGACCCAGTACTTC
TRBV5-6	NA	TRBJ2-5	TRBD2	CASSLAGGVQTQYF	TGTGCCAGCAGCTTGGCCGGGGGGGTACAGACCCAGTACTTC
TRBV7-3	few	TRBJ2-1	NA	CASSKGLEVGEQFF	TGTGCCAGCAGCAAAGGATTAGAGGTTGGTGAGCAGTTCTTC
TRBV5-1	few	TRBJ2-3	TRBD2	CASSSGSLAGTSSTDTQYF	TGCGCCAGCAGCTCCGGCTCGCTAGCGGGAACCTCTAGCACAGATACGCAGTATTTT
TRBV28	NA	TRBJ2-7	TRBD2	CASTLGREALLYEQYF	TGTGCCAGCACTTTAGGGCGGGAGGCACTTCTCTACGAGCAGTACTTC